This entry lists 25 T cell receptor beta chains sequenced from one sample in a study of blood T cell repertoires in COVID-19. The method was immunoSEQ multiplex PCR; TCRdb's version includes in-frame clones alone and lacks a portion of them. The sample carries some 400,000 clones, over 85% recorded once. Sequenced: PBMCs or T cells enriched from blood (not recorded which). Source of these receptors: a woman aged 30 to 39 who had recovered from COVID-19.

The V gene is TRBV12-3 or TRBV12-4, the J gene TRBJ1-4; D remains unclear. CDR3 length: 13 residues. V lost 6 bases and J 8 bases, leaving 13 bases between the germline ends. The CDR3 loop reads CASRPPSGEKLFF. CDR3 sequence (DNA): TGTGCCAGCAGGCCTCCCTCGGGGGAAAAACTGTTTTTT.

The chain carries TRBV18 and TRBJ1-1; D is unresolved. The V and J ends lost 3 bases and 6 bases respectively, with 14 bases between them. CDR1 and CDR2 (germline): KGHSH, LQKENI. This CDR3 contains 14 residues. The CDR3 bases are TGTGCCAGCTCACCCCAGAGGGAGGGCGCTGAAGCTTTCTTT. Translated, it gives CASSPQREGAEAFF.

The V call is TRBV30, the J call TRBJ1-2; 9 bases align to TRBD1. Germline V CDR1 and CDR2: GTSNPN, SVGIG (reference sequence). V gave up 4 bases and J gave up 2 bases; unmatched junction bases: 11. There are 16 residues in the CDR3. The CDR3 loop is CAWTPPDRGLNYGYTF. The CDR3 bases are TGTGCCTGGACCCCACCAGACAGGGGGTTAAACTATGGCTACACCTTC.

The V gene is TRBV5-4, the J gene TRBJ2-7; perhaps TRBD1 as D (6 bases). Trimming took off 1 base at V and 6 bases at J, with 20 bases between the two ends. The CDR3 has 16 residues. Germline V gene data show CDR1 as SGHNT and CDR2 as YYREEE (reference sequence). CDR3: CASSLSTTGYSREQYF. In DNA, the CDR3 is TGTGCCAGCAGCTTGTCGACGACAGGCTACTCTCGCGAGCAGTACTTC.

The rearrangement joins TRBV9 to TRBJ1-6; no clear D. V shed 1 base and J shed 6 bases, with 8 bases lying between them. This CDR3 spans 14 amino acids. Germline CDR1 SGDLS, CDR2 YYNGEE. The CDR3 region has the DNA TGTGCCAGCAGCGTAAGCCCCGCTAATTCACCCCTCCACTTT. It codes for CASSVSPANSPLHF. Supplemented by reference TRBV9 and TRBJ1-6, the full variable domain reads DSGVTQTPKHLITATGQRVTLRCSPRSGDLSVYWYQQSLDQGLQFLIQYYNGEERAKGNILERFSAQQFPDLHSELNLSSLELGDSALYFCASSVSPANSPLHFGNGTRLTVT.

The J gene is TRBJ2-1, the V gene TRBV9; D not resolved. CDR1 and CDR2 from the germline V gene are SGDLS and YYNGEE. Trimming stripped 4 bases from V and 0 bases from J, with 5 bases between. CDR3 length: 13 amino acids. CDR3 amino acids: CASSSSSYNEQFF. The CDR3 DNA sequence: TGTGCCAGCAGCTCCAGCTCCTACAATGAGCAGTTCTTC. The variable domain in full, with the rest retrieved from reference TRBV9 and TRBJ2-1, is DSGVTQTPKHLITATGQRVTLRCSPRSGDLSVYWYQQSLDQGLQFLIQYYNGEERAKGNILERFSAQQFPDLHSELNLSSLELGDSALYFCASSSSSYNEQFFGPGTRLTVL.

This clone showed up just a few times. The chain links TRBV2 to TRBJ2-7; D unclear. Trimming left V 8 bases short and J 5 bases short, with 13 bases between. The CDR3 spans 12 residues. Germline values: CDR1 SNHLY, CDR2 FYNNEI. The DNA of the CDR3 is TGTGCCAGCGGCCGATCACGCCACGAGCAGTACTTC. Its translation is CASGRSRHEQYF. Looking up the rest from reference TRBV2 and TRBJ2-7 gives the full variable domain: EPEVTQTPSHQVTQMGQEVILRCVPISNHLYFYWYRQILGQKVEFLVSFYNNEISEKSEIFDDQFSVERPDGSNFTLKIRSTKLEDSAMYFCASGRSRHEQYFGPGTRLTVT.

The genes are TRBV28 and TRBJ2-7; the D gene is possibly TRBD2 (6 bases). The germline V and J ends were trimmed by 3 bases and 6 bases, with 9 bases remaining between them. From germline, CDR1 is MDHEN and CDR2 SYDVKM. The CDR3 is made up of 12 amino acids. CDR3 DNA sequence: TGTGCCAGCAGTTTCGGGGGTTTCGAGCAGTACTTC. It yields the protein CASSFGGFEQYF.

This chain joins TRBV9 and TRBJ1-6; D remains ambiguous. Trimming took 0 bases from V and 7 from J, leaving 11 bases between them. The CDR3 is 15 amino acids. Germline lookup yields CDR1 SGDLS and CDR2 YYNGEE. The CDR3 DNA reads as TGTGCCAGCAGCGTAGATCAGGTCGGAAATTCACCCCTCCACTTT. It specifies CASSVDQVGNSPLHF.

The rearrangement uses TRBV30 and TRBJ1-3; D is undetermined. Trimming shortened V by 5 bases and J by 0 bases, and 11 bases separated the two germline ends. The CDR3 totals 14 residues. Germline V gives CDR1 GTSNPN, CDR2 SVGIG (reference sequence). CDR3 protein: CAWGRDNSGNTIYF. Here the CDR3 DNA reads TGTGCCTGGGGGCGGGATAACTCTGGAAACACCATATATTTT. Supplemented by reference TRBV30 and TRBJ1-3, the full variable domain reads SQTIHQWPATLVQPVGSPLSLECTVEGTSNPNLYWYRQAAGRGLQLLFYSVGIGQISSEVPQNLSASRPQDRQFILSSKKLLLSDSGFYLCAWGRDNSGNTIYFGEGSWLTVV.

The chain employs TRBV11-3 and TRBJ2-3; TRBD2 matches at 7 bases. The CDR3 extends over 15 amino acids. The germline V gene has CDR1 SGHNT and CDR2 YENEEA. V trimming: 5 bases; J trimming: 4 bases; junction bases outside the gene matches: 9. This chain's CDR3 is CASSNRTSGSDTQYF. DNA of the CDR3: TGTGCCAGCAGCAACCGGACTAGTGGCTCAGATACGCAGTATTTT.

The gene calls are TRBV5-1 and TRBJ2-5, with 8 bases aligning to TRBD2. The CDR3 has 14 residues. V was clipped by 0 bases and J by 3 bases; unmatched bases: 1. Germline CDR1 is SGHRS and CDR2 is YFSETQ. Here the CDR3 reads CASSLVSGKETQYF. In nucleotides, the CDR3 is TGCGCCAGCAGCTTGGTTAGCGGGAAAGAGACCCAGTACTTC.

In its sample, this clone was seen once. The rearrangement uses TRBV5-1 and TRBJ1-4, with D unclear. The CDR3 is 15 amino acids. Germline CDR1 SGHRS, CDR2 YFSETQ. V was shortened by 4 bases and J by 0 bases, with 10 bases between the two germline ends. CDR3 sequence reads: CASSPSGATNEKLFF. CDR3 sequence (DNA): TGCGCCAGCAGCCCCTCGGGAGCAACTAATGAAAAACTGTTTTTT.

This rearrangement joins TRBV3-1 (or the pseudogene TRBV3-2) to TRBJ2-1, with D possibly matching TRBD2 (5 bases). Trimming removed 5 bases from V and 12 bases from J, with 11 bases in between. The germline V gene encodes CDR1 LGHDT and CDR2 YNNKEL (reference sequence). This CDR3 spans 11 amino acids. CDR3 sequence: CASSEEAGQFF. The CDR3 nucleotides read TGTGCCAGCAGCGAGGAGGCAGGGCAGTTCTTC.

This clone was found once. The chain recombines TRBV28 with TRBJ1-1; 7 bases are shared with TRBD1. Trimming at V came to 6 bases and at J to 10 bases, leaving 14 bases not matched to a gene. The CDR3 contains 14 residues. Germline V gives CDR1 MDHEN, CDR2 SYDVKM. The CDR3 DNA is TGTGCCAGCAGCGCCGAGACAGGGAGAGCGCGAGCTTTCTTT. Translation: CASSAETGRARAFF.

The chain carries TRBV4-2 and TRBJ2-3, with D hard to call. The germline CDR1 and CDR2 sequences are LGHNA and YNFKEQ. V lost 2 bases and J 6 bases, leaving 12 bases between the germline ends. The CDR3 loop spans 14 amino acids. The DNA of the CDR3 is TGTGCCAGCAGCCAACCCTGCACACCCGATACGCAGTATTTT. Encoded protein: CASSQPCTPDTQYF.

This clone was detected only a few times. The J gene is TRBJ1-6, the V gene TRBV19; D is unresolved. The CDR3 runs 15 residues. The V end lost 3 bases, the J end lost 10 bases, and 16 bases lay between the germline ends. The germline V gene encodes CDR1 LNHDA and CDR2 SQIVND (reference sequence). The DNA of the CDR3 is TGTGCCAGTAGTATGCCCGGGAGAATCGGCTCACCCCTCCACTTT. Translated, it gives CASSMPGRIGSPLHF.

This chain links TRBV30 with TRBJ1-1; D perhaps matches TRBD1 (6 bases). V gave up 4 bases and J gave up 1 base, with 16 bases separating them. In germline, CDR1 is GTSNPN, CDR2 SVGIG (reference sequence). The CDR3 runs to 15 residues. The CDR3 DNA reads TGTGCCTGGACAGAAGCGGACAGCCCGAACACTGAAGCTTTCTTT. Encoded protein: CAWTEADSPNTEAFF. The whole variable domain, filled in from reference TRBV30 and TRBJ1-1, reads SQTIHQWPATLVQPVGSPLSLECTVEGTSNPNLYWYRQAAGRGLQLLFYSVGIGQISSEVPQNLSASRPQDRQFILSSKKLLLSDSGFYLCAWTEADSPNTEAFFGQGTRLTVV.

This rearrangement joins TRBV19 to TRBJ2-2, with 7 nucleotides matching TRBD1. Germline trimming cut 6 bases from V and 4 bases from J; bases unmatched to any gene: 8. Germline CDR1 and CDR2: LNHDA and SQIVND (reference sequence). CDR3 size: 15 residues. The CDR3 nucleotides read TGTGCCAGTAGGATATCCGGGACAGTCACCGGGGAGCTGTTTTTT. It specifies CASRISGTVTGELFF. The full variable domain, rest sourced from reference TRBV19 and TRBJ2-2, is DGGITQSPKYLFRKEGQNVTLSCEQNLNHDAMYWYRQDPGQGLRLIYYSQIVNDFQKGDIAEGYSVSREKKESFPLTVTSAQKNPTAFYLCASRISGTVTGELFFGEGSRLTVL.

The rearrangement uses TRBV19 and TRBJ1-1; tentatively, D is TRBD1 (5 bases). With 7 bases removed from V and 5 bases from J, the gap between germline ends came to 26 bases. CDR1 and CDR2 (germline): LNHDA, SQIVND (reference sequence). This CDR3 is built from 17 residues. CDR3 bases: TGTGCCAGTACGGAACGGCAGGCCCCTCCTCGGGGGACTGAAGCTTTCTTT. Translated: CASTERQAPPRGTEAFF.

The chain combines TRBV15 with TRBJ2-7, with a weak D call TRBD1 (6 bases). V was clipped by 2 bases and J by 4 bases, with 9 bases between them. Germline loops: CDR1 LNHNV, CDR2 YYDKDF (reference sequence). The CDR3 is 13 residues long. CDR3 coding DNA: TGTGCCACCAGCAGACTTCAGGGGTACGAGCAGTACTTC. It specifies CATSRLQGYEQYF.

Here the CDR3 reads CAWSVRGNTNQPQHF. DNA of the CDR3: TGTGCCTGGAGTGTACGCGGGAACACCAATCAGCCCCAGCATTTT. The V gene is TRBV30, the J gene TRBJ1-5; no definite D call. Germline lookup yields CDR1 GTSNPN and CDR2 SVGIG (reference sequence). The V and J ends lost 0 bases and 3 bases respectively, with 12 bases between them. This CDR3 comprises 15 residues.

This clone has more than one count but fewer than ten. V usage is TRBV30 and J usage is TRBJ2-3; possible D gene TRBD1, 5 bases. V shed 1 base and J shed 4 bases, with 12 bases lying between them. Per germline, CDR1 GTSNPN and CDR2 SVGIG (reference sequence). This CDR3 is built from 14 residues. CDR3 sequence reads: CAWSGQSGADTQYF. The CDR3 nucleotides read TGTGCCTGGAGTGGACAGTCCGGCGCAGATACGCAGTATTTT. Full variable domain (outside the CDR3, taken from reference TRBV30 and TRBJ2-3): SQTIHQWPATLVQPVGSPLSLECTVEGTSNPNLYWYRQAAGRGLQLLFYSVGIGQISSEVPQNLSASRPQDRQFILSSKKLLLSDSGFYLCAWSGQSGADTQYFGPGTRLTVL.

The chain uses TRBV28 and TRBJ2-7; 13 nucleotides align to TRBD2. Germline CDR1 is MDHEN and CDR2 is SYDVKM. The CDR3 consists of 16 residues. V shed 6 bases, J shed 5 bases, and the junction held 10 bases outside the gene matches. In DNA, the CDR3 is TGTGCCAGCAGCTCGGCACTAGCGGGAGGGCCCCACGAGCAGTACTTC. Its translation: CASSSALAGGPHEQYF.

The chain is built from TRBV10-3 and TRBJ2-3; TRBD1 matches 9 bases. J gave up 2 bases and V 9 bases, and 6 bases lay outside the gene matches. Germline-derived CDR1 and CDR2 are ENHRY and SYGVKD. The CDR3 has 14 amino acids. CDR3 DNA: TGTGCCATTTCGGACAGGGGAAACACAGATACGCAGTATTTT. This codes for CAISDRGNTDTQYF.